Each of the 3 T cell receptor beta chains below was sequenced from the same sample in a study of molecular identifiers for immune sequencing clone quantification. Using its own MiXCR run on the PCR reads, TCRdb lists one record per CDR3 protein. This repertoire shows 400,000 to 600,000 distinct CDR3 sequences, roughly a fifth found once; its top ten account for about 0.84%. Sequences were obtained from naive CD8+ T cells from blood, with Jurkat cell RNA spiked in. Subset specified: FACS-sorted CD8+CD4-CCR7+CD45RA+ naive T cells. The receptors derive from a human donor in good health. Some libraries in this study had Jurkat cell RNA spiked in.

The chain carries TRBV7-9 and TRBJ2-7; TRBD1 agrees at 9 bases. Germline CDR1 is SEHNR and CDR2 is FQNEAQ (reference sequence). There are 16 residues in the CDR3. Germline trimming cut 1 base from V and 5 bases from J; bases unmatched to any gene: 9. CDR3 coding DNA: TGTGCCAGCAGCTTAGGGGAAGGGGACAGGGTCCACGAGCAGTACTTC. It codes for CASSLGEGDRVHEQYF.

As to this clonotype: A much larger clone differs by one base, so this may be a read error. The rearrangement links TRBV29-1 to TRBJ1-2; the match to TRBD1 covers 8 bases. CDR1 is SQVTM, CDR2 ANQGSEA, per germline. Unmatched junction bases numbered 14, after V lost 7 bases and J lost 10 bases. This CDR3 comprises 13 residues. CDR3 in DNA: TGCAGCGCTAGGATGGTGATACAGGGGGACTACACCTTC. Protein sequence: CSARMVIQGDYTF.

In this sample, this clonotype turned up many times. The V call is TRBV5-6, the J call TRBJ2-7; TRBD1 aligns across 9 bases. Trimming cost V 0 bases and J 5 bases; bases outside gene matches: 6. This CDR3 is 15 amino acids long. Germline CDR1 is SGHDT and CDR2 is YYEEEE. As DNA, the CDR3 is TGTGCCAGCAGCTTGGTGAGGGACAGGGCCAACGAGCAGTACTTC. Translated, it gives CASSLVRDRANEQYF.